This entry concerns a single T cell receptor beta chain. The antigen is undetermined. The V gene's germline CDR1 is SGHAT and CDR2 FQNNGV. V shed 1 base, J shed 6 bases, and the junction held 13 bases outside the gene matches. This CDR3 contains 17 residues. The data derive from a study of cytomegalovirus exposure and HLA in healthy donors. Study information: Approximately 180 million T cells yielded 110 million or so unique TCR beta sequences in earlier analysis. Study-level results: Among donors in an Asian-associated ancestry cluster, a later analysis reportedly found fewer N-insertions than the approximately 700-donor mean.

Unrecorded immune exposure was likely among donors, who were nominally healthy when sampled. With 60 Vbeta and 13 Jbeta primers, the PCR was carried out. Authors' processing steps: As a later analysis found, there were 80 million or so unique TCR beta chains, of which roughly 11 million were shared. Profiling relied on immunoSEQ multiplex PCR, and the TCRdb table lists in-frame clones only, not all of them. From that table come the V and J calls and clone size; the DNA was used to work out D and trimming. In the table there are under 150,000 clones, under 90% of which are singletons. The chain employs TRBV11-2 and TRBJ2-3, with 7 bases that match TRBD1. Input material: PBMCs. The TCR originated in a male donor in good health and CMV-seronegative. CDR3 nucleotides: TGTGCCAGCAGCTTAGCAGTAGGTCAGACAGGGTGGGATACGCAGTATTTT. It encodes CASSLAVGQTGWDTQYF.